Listed here are 21 T cell receptor beta chains from one sample, sequenced in a study of CD8+ T cells in alopecia areata. RNA extraction and reverse transcription yielded cDNA as sequencing template. This table comes from immunoSEQ multiplex PCR, and its TCRdb copy is limited to in-frame clones, with some not included. The repertoire includes some 240,000 clones, about 53% of them detected once, and 0.4% to 0.55% sits in the top ten. Sequences were derived from CD4+ T cells sorted from blood, sampled at week 0. These receptor sequences come from a human donor with alopecia areata.

In the case of this clone: The same CDR3 is also encoded by other DNA sequences in this sample. V usage is TRBV29-1 and J usage is TRBJ2-1; D remains unclear. This CDR3 comprises 10 residues. CDR1 is SQVTM and CDR2 is ANQGSEA in the germline V gene. The V end lost 4 bases, the J end lost 3 bases, and 1 base lay between the germline ends. The chain's CDR3 is CSVGYNEQFF. The CDR3 coding sequence is TGCAGCGTTGGCTACAATGAGCAGTTCTTC.

In this sample, this clone turned up once. The chain joins TRBV6-5 to TRBJ1-6, with D unclear. CDR3 length: 14 residues. Germline assignment: CDR1 MNHEY and CDR2 SVGAGI. V was shortened by 6 bases and J by 11 bases, with 17 bases between the two germline ends. The CDR3 is CASRGVYFGAPLHF. The CDR3 bases are TGTGCCAGCAGGGGTGTATATTTTGGTGCACCCCTCCACTTT.

The chain joins TRBV5-1 to TRBJ2-3, with D possibly being TRBD2 (6 bases). Germline assignment: CDR1 SGHRS and CDR2 YFSETQ. V was pared by 7 bases and J by 5 bases, with 20 bases between. CDR3 length: 15 amino acids. CDR3 sequence reads: CASRDLAEAGDTQYF. The CDR3 nucleotides read TGCGCCAGCCGCGATTTAGCGGAGGCAGGAGATACGCAGTATTTT.

This rearrangement joins TRBV6-5 to TRBJ2-3; 11 positions agree with TRBD2. V trimming: 5 bases; J trimming: 4 bases; junction bases outside the gene matches: 5. CDR3 size: 15 residues. Germline lookup yields CDR1 MNHEY and CDR2 SVGAGI. The CDR3 DNA reads as TGTGCCAGCAGTCCACTAGCGGGGGTTTCAGATACGCAGTATTTT. Protein sequence: CASSPLAGVSDTQYF.

This clone was counted between two and nine times. The rearrangement links TRBV15 to TRBJ2-1, with D possibly being TRBD1 (6 bases). V was pared by 1 base and J by 5 bases, with 18 bases between. CDR3 size: 17 residues. From germline, CDR1 is LNHNV and CDR2 YYDKDF (reference sequence). The DNA for the CDR3 is TGTGCCACCAGCAGAGCTTCGGGACACCGGACCGACAATGAGCAGTTCTTC. Protein: CATSRASGHRTDNEQFF.

This clone was detected a few times. The V and J genes are TRBV30 and TRBJ2-6; D is ambiguous. With 0 bases removed from V and 3 bases from J, the gap between germline ends came to 3 bases. The CDR3 is 13 residues long. Per the germline V gene, CDR1 is GTSNPN and CDR2 is SVGIG (reference sequence). The DNA of the CDR3 is TGTGCCTGGAGTGTAGGTGGGGCCAACGTCCTGACTTTC. This translates into CAWSVGGANVLTF. Full variable domain (missing parts from reference TRBV30 and TRBJ2-6): SQTIHQWPATLVQPVGSPLSLECTVEGTSNPNLYWYRQAAGRGLQLLFYSVGIGQISSEVPQNLSASRPQDRQFILSSKKLLLSDSGFYLCAWSVGGANVLTFGAGSRLTVL.

This rearrangement joins TRBV29-1 to TRBJ1-3; D gene ambiguous. The CDR3 loop spans 13 amino acids. V was trimmed by 1 base and J by 9 bases, leaving 13 bases between them. Germline lookup yields CDR1 SQVTM and CDR2 ANQGSEA. The CDR3 DNA follows: TGCAGCGTTGAAGCGGGGTCCTCGACCACCATATATTTT. Protein: CSVEAGSSTTIYF.

This chain uses TRBV30 with TRBJ2-5; D is undetermined. The CDR3 is 13 amino acids. From germline, CDR1 is GTSNPN and CDR2 SVGIG (reference sequence). V shed 2 bases and J shed 5 bases, with 12 bases lying between them. The CDR3 spells CAWSRASWETQYF. The CDR3 nucleotides read TGTGCCTGGAGTCGGGCCAGTTGGGAGACCCAGTACTTC.

The chain has TRBV5-1 and TRBJ2-7; D is possibly TRBD2 (5 bases). In germline, CDR1 is SGHRS, CDR2 YFSETQ. Trimming pared 0 bases from V and 3 bases from J, leaving 10 bases between. CDR3 length equals 14 residues. The CDR3: CASSLGFRGYEQYF. The CDR3 DNA reads as TGCGCCAGCAGCTTGGGGTTTCGGGGCTACGAGCAGTACTTC.

This sequence joins TRBV5-1 and TRBJ2-7, with D perhaps TRBD1 or TRBD2 (5 bases each). Germline CDR1 reads SGHRS; CDR2 reads YFSETQ. The CDR3 consists of 16 residues. V gave up 1 base and J gave up 6 bases, with 20 bases separating them. CDR3 nucleotides: TGCGCCAGCAGCTTGCCGGGAATGGCTGGTGGGGGCGAGCAGTACTTC. Translation: CASSLPGMAGGGEQYF.

The rearrangement links TRBV5-4 to TRBJ1-5; 8 positions match TRBD1. Looked up from germline, CDR1 is SGHNT and CDR2 is YYREEE (reference sequence). Unmatched junction bases numbered 11, after V lost 4 bases and J lost 8 bases. The CDR3 spans 15 residues. The CDR3 protein is CASSRAPGGGEPQHF. CDR3 sequence (DNA): TGTGCCAGCAGCAGGGCCCCAGGGGGCGGAGAGCCCCAGCATTTT.

The chain recombines TRBV14 with TRBJ1-2, with 7 bases matching TRBD1. The V gene end was trimmed by 4 bases and the J gene end by 4 bases; junction bases not matched to a gene: 9. This CDR3 is built from 15 residues. Germline-derived CDR1 and CDR2 are SGHDN and FVKESK. CDR3 in amino acids: CASSLIDRASYGYTF. The CDR3 DNA sequence: TGTGCCAGCAGCCTCATCGACAGGGCCAGCTATGGCTACACCTTC.

V is TRBV29-1 and J is TRBJ2-3; 8 nucleotides align to TRBD1. The CDR3 is 13 amino acids. Germline CDR1 SQVTM, CDR2 ANQGSEA. Germline trimming cut 1 base from V and 3 bases from J; bases unmatched to any gene: 0. The CDR3 loop is CSVEGTGTDTQYF. The CDR3 DNA follows: TGCAGCGTTGAAGGGACAGGGACAGATACGCAGTATTTT.

This clone was counted a single time. The chain combines TRBV29-1 with TRBJ2-5; possible D gene TRBD2, 6 bases. CDR3 length: 11 residues. Germline CDR1 SQVTM, CDR2 ANQGSEA. V lost 4 bases and J 3 bases, leaving 6 bases between the germline ends. The CDR3 is CSVGGEETQYF. The CDR3 DNA follows: TGCAGCGTTGGGGGGGAAGAGACCCAGTACTTC.

A single count supports this clone. The chain has TRBV30 and TRBJ2-6, with 10 bases aligning to TRBD1. CDR3 length: 16 residues. V lost 5 bases to trimming and J lost 0 bases; unmatched junction nucleotides: 4. Per the germline V gene, CDR1 is GTSNPN and CDR2 is SVGIG (reference sequence). CDR3 nucleotide sequence: TGTGCCTGGGGGACAGGGGTTTCCTCTGGGGCCAACGTCCTGACTTTC. Protein: CAWGTGVSSGANVLTF.

This clone came up a few times. This chain connects TRBV18 to TRBJ2-1, with D uncertain. The length of the CDR3 is 15 residues. Per the germline V gene, CDR1 is KGHSH and CDR2 is LQKENI. Trimming took 4 bases from V and 5 from J, leaving 15 bases between them. The CDR3 protein is CASSRTLSADNEQFF. CDR3 in DNA: TGTGCCAGCTCACGGACCTTATCGGCCGACAATGAGCAGTTCTTC.

This chain connects TRBV7-2 to TRBJ2-2, with 7 bases lining up with TRBD1. Germline-derived CDR1 and CDR2 are SGHTA and FQGNSA. CDR3 length equals 15 residues. V dropped 5 bases and J dropped 2; count of bases not matched to a gene: 5. CDR3 protein: CASSPDRQNTGELFF. The DNA for the CDR3 is TGTGCCAGCAGCCCGGACAGGCAAAACACCGGGGAGCTGTTTTTT.

This clone was counted a few times. The chain has TRBV7-8 and TRBJ2-1; perhaps TRBD2 as D (6 bases). Between the trimmed V and J ends, which lost 4 bases and 0 bases, there was a span of 16 bases. Looked up from germline, CDR1 is SGHVS and CDR2 is FQNEAQ. The CDR3 consists of 17 residues. CDR3 region: CASSSRRVLSSYNEQFF. CDR3 sequence (DNA): TGTGCCAGCAGCTCACGGAGGGTTCTTAGCTCCTACAATGAGCAGTTCTTC.

This chain joins TRBV13 and TRBJ1-3; D is unresolved. Deletions cut 3 bases from V and 3 bases from J, with 9 bases between. This CDR3 has 14 amino acids. Germline assignment: CDR1 PRHDT and CDR2 FYEKMQ (reference sequence). Here the CDR3 reads CASSFRQSGNTIYF. CDR3 bases: TGTGCCAGCAGCTTCAGGCAGAGTGGAAACACCATATATTTT. Full variable domain (missing parts from reference TRBV13 and TRBJ1-3): AAGVIQSPRHLIKEKRETATLKCYPIPRHDTVYWYQQGPGQDPQFLISFYEKMQSDKGSIPDRFSAQQFSDYHSELNMSSLELGDSALYFCASSFRQSGNTIYFGEGSWLTVV.

V usage is TRBV5-4 and J usage is TRBJ2-1; D is ambiguous. The germline V and J ends were trimmed by 1 base and 7 bases, with 15 bases remaining between them. This CDR3 is 15 amino acids long. CDR1 and CDR2 from the germline V gene are SGHNT and YYREEE (reference sequence). This CDR3 is CASSLPGRSANEQFF. Written as DNA, the CDR3 is TGTGCCAGCAGCTTGCCAGGCCGATCAGCGAATGAGCAGTTCTTC.

This clone showed up just a few times. The chain couples TRBV29-1 to TRBJ1-4, with 7 bases lining up with TRBD1. The germline V gene has CDR1 SQVTM and CDR2 ANQGSEA. The CDR3 length is 12 residues. V trimming: 7 bases; J trimming: 4 bases; junction bases outside the gene matches: 3. The CDR3, as DNA: TGCAGCGCCGGGACAGATAATGAAAAACTGTTTTTT. Protein: CSAGTDNEKLFF.